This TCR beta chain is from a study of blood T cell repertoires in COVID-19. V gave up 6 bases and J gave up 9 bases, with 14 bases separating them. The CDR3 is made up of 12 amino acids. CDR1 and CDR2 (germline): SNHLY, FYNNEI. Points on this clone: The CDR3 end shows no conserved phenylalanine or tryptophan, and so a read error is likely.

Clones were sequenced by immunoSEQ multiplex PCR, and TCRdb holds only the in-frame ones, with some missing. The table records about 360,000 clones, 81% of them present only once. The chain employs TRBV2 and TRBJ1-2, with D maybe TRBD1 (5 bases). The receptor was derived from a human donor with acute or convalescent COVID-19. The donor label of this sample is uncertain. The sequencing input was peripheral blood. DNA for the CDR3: TGTGCCAGCAGGAATGGACAACTACGCTACACCCTC. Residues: CASRNGQLRYTL.